This TCR beta chain was recorded in a study of blood T cell repertoires in COVID-19. Study summary: Sample material is recorded as cDNA or gDNA derived from T cells, B-cell-depleted T cells, or PBMCs.

In Seattle, patients joined the study during active infection and were tracked longitudinally. As processed by the authors: Scientists estimated how many nucleated cells there were by amplifying reference gene primers. Generated by immunoSEQ multiplex PCR, the TCRdb table keeps only in-frame clones and is missing some. V, J and clone size derive from that table, while D and trimming were established from the DNA sequence. Among roughly 340,000 clones listed, 87% were seen once. The sequence was obtained from a woman between 45 and 65 years old with COVID-19, enrolled during active disease. Sequencing was performed on peripheral blood.

CDR3 sequence: CASGPSGRTGRETQYF. Written as DNA, the CDR3 is TGTGCCAGCGGCCCGAGCGGGAGGACGGGGAGGGAGACCCAGTACTTC. V usage is TRBV7-9 and J usage is TRBJ2-5, with 9 bases identical to TRBD2. Unmatched junction bases numbered 15, after V lost 8 bases and J lost 5 bases. This CDR3 region has 16 residues. The germline CDR1 and CDR2 sequences are SEHNR and FQNEAQ (reference sequence).